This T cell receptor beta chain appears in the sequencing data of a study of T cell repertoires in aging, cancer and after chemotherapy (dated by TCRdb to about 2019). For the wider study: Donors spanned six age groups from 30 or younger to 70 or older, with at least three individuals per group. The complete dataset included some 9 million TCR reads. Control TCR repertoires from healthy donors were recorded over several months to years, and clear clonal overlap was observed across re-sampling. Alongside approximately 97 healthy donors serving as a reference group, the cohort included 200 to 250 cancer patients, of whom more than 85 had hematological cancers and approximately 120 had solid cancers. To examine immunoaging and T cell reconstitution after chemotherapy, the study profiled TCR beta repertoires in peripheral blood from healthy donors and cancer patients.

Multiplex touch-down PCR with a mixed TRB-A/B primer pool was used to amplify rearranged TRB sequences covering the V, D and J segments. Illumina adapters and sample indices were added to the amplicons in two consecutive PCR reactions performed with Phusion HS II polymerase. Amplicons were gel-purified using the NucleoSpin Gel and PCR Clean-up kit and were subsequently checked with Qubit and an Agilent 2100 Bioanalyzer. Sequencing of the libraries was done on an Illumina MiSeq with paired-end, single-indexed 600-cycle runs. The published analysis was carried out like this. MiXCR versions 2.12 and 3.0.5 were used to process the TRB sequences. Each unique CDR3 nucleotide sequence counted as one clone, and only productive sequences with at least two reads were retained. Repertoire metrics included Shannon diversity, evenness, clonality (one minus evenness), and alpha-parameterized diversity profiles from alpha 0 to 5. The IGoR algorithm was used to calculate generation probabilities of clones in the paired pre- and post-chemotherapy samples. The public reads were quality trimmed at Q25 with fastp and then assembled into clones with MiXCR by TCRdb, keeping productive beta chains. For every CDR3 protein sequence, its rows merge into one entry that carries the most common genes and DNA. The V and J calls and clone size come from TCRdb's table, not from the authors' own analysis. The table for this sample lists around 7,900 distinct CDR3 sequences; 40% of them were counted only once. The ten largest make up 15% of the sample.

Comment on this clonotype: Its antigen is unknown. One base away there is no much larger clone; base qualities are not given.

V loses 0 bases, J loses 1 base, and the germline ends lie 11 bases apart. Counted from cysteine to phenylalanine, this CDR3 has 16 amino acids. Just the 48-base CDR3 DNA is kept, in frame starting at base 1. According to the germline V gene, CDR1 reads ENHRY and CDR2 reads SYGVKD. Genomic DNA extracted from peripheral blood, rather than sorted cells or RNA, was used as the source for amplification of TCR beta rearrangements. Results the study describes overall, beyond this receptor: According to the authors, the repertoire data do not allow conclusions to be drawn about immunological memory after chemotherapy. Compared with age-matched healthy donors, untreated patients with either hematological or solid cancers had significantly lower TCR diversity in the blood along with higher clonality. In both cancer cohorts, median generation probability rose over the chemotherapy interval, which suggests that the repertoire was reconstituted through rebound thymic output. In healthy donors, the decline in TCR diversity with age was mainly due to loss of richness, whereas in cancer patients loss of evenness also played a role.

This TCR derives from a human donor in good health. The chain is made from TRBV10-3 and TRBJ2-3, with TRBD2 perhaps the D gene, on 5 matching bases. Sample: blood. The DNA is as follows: TGTGCCATCAGTGAGTCGGACTTATCCGGCACAGATACGCAGTATTTT. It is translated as CAISESDLSGTDTQYF.